This TCR beta chain derives from a study of identical twins. CDR1 SGHRS and CDR2 YFSETQ come from the germline V gene. Trimming cost V 0 bases and J 3 bases; bases outside gene matches: 9. The CDR3 spans 16 residues. TCRdb reprocessed the 5' RACE reads with MiXCR, giving one entry per CDR3 protein. The table has 1.5 million to 2 million distinct CDR3 sequences, roughly 35% seen once. The chain couples TRBV5-1 to TRBJ2-7; 7 bases align to TRBD1. The specimen sequenced was cord blood. This sequence was found in a newborn girl in good health. CDR3 nucleotides: TGCGCCAGCAGCTTGGCTCGGGACAGTCTAGTCTACGAGCAGTACTTC. Protein: CASSLARDSLVYEQYF.